This passage covers 17 T cell receptor beta chains from one sample sequenced in a study of beta chain features in type 1 diabetes. As every portion of the isolated RNA was reverse transcribed, the sequencing read expressed TCRB transcripts. Sequenced by immunoSEQ multiplex PCR; TCRdb stores in-frame clones only, minus some. The sample includes 250,000 to 350,000 clones, 11% of them seen just once. The specimen sequenced was naive CD4+ T cells from blood. The receptors stem from a woman aged 30 to 39 in good health.

This clone turned up a few times. The rearrangement joins TRBV15 to TRBJ2-1; 8 bases map to TRBD2. The CDR3 sequence is 16 residues long. Per germline, CDR1 LNHNV and CDR2 YYDKDF (reference sequence). V trimming: 3 bases; J trimming: 5 bases; junction bases outside the gene matches: 9. CDR3 nucleotide sequence: TGTGCCACCAGCAGGGGCTCGGCGGGAGGAGACAATGAGCAGTTCTTC. Translation: CATSRGSAGGDNEQFF.

The J gene is TRBJ1-2, the V gene TRBV28; D is ambiguous. Trimming shortened V by 8 bases and J by 3 bases, and 16 bases separated the two germline ends. CDR1 MDHEN and CDR2 SYDVKM come from the germline V gene. The CDR3 totals 14 residues. CDR3 in DNA: TGTGCCAGCGGAGTGTCTCTGTTGGACTATGGCTACACCTTC. This gives the protein CASGVSLLDYGYTF.

This sequence joins TRBV19 and TRBJ2-1; D possibly corresponds to TRBD2 (6 bases). Germline assignment: CDR1 LNHDA and CDR2 SQIVND (reference sequence). V gave up 7 bases and J gave up 9 bases, with 10 bases separating them. There are 11 residues in the CDR3. The CDR3 DNA follows: TGTGCCAGTATTAGGACTATTGAGCAGTTCTTC. Its translation: CASIRTIEQFF.

The chain carries TRBV29-1 and TRBJ2-5; TRBD2 aligns across 9 bases. The germline gives CDR1 SQVTM, CDR2 ANQGSEA. The CDR3 sequence is 12 residues long. The J segment lost 11 bases and the V segment lost 6 bases, leaving 10 bases of the junction unmatched. CDR3: CSVEFLAGEQYF. CDR3 nucleotide sequence: TGCAGCGTCGAATTTTTAGCGGGAGAGCAGTACTTC.

This clone has only a few counts. The chain couples TRBV30 to TRBJ1-2; unclear D gene. This CDR3 comprises 15 residues. Germline CDR1 reads GTSNPN; CDR2 reads SVGIG (reference sequence). The V and J ends lost 4 bases and 0 bases respectively, with 15 bases between them. The CDR3 DNA is TGTGCCTGGAACAACGGACTGAACCCTAACTATGGCTACACCTTC. The encoded protein is CAWNNGLNPNYGYTF. Filled out from reference TRBV30 and TRBJ1-2, the complete variable domain reads SQTIHQWPATLVQPVGSPLSLECTVEGTSNPNLYWYRQAAGRGLQLLFYSVGIGQISSEVPQNLSASRPQDRQFILSSKKLLLSDSGFYLCAWNNGLNPNYGYTFGSGTRLTVV.

The V and J genes are TRBV7-3 and TRBJ2-6; D is unclear. Per germline, CDR1 SGHTA and CDR2 FQGTGA. Between the trimmed V and J ends, which lost 5 bases and 3 bases, there was a span of 8 bases. This CDR3 region has 14 residues. CDR3 in amino acids: CASSGPDGANVLTF. Here the CDR3 DNA reads TGTGCCAGCAGCGGGCCTGATGGGGCCAACGTCCTGACTTTC.

This clone was recorded a few times. The rearrangement joins TRBV5-4 to TRBJ2-3, with TRBD1 matching over 10 bases. Germline-derived CDR1 and CDR2 are SGHNT and YYREEE (reference sequence). The junction had 1 base not matched to a gene; V was cut back by 3 bases and J by 3 bases. The CDR3 spans 14 residues. DNA for the CDR3: TGTGCCAGCAGCTGGGGACAGGGGACAGATACGCAGTATTTT. Its protein product is CASSWGQGTDTQYF.

Only a few counts were recorded for this clone. The chain employs TRBV4-1 and TRBJ1-1; a possible D gene is TRBD1 (5 bases). The germline V gene encodes CDR1 MGHRA and CDR2 YSYEKL. This CDR3 has 15 residues. V lost 0 bases, J lost 1 base, and 9 bases lay in between. Written as DNA, the CDR3 is TGCGCCAGCAGCCAAGATTTAACAGGGAACACTGAAGCTTTCTTT. It translates to CASSQDLTGNTEAFF.

The J gene is TRBJ2-3, the V gene TRBV7-9, with D unresolved. Deletions cut 9 bases from V and 6 bases from J, with 10 bases between. This CDR3 is 11 amino acids long. CDR1 is SEHNR and CDR2 is FQNEAQ in the germline V gene (reference sequence). This chain's CDR3 is CASGFADTQYF. The CDR3 bases are TGTGCCAGTGGTTTCGCGGATACGCAGTATTTT.

This clone was found a few times. This rearrangement joins TRBV4-3 to TRBJ1-2, with D possibly TRBD1 on 6 matching bases. The CDR3 has 12 residues. Trimming shortened V by 4 bases and J by 8 bases, and 11 bases separated the two germline ends. Germline CDR1 and CDR2: LGHNA and YSLEER. The CDR3 spells CASSPAGEGYTF. In DNA, the CDR3 is TGCGCCAGCAGCCCCGCAGGGGAGGGCTACACCTTC.

This chain joins TRBV25-1 and TRBJ2-2; D ambiguous. The V gene's germline CDR1 is MGHDK and CDR2 SYGVNS. This CDR3 comprises 16 residues. Trimming took 1 base from V and 3 from J, leaving 12 bases between them. The CDR3 DNA is TGTGCCAGCAGTGAATTAGTAATAGAAGACACCGGGGAGCTGTTTTTT. Translated, it gives CASSELVIEDTGELFF.

J is TRBJ2-2 and V is TRBV11-1; D call uncertain. Between the trimmed V and J ends, which lost 1 base and 6 bases, there was a span of 6 bases. Germline CDR1 is SGHAT and CDR2 is FQDESV (reference sequence). CDR3 size: 13 residues. The CDR3 DNA sequence: TGTGCCAGCAGCTTAGGGAGTCCCGGGGAGCTGTTTTTT. The encoded protein is CASSLGSPGELFF.

This clone was counted a few times. The chain is built from TRBV29-1 and TRBJ1-1; TRBD1 aligns across 9 bases. Per the germline V gene, CDR1 is SQVTM and CDR2 is ANQGSEA. The ends lost 8 bases at V and 3 bases at J; junction bases unmatched: 10. CDR3 length: 14 amino acids. The CDR3 DNA reads as TGCAGCACCCAACAGGGGGCTCCTGACACTGAAGCTTTCTTT. Translating gives CSTQQGAPDTEAFF.

This clone was seen a few times. The chain uses TRBV18 and TRBJ2-5, with TRBD2 matching 10 bases. This CDR3 has 17 residues. Trimming at V came to 0 bases and at J to 4 bases, leaving 8 bases not matched to a gene. Germline lookup yields CDR1 KGHSH and CDR2 LQKENI. The CDR3: CASSPPVLAGVRETQYF. The CDR3 DNA sequence: TGTGCCAGCTCACCACCTGTGCTAGCGGGAGTGCGAGAGACCCAGTACTTC.

V usage is TRBV28 and J usage is TRBJ2-1; D is undetermined. Germline CDR1 MDHEN, CDR2 SYDVKM. The CDR3 has 13 amino acids. V dropped 6 bases and J dropped 6 bases, with 12 bases sitting between them. This chain's CDR3 is CASSSHERNEQFF. The CDR3 coding sequence is TGTGCCAGCAGCTCCCATGAGCGCAATGAGCAGTTCTTC.

This clone came up a few times. The chain combines TRBV29-1 with TRBJ2-5, with 10 positions matching TRBD1. The J call may be mistaken, given a closer DNA end match to TRBJ2-7. Germline loops: CDR1 SQVTM, CDR2 ANQGSEA. CDR3 length equals 15 residues. The DNA of the CDR3 is TGCAGCGCGGGACGACCGGGACAGGGGTTTTACGAGCAGTACTTC. It encodes CSAGRPGQGFYEQYF.

The chain carries TRBV27 and TRBJ2-3, with TRBD2 identical over 9 bases. Germline V gene data show CDR1 as MNHEY and CDR2 as SMNVEV (reference sequence). After removal of 6 bases from V and 1 base from J, the junction contained 2 bases not matched to a gene. This CDR3 is 14 amino acids long. This chain's CDR3 is CASSPSGGTDTQYF. For the CDR3, the DNA is TGTGCCAGCAGCCCTAGCGGGGGCACAGATACGCAGTATTTT.